This TCR beta chain emerged from a study of shared clonotypes between healthy human individuals. Study observations and caveats: Clonotypes shared by all four sorted-subset donors had higher generation probabilities than non-shared clonotypes.

Sequencing was performed with immunoSEQ multiplex PCR; in TCRdb, only in-frame clones are kept and a portion is missing. The data show about 2.3 million clones, around 90% seen once. Note on this clone: Its antigen is currently unknown.

Germline V gene lookup returns CDR1 SGHTA and CDR2 FQGNSA. V lost 2 bases to trimming and J lost 6 bases; unmatched junction nucleotides: 5. The CDR3 loop spans 14 amino acids. The receptor's source is a man aged 18 to 35 in good health. Some clones in this sample may be carry-over from other donors' samples. The chain has TRBV7-2 and TRBJ2-3, with 7 bases lining up with TRBD1. Sequenced: naive CD4+ T cells from PBMCs. The subset: CD45RA+ positively selected. CDR3 sequence: CASSLFGTADTQYF. CDR3 nucleotides: TGTGCCAGCAGCTTATTTGGGACAGCGGATACGCAGTATTTT.